Listed here are 23 T cell receptor beta chains from one sample, sequenced in a study of blood T cell repertoires in COVID-19. Sequenced by immunoSEQ multiplex PCR; TCRdb stores in-frame clones only, minus some. Here the sample spans about 220,000 clones, around 83% being singletons. Sequencing was performed on peripheral blood. Source of these receptors: a woman between 70 and 85 years old with COVID-19, enrolled during active disease.

The chain recombines TRBV2 with TRBJ1-5, with 9 nucleotides matching TRBD1. The length of the CDR3 is 15 residues. The V gene's germline CDR1 is SNHLY and CDR2 FYNNEI. V was clipped by 5 bases and J by 3 bases; unmatched bases: 5. Here the CDR3 reads CASSSGTGPNQPQHF. CDR3 in DNA: TGTGCCAGCAGTTCCGGGACAGGGCCCAATCAGCCCCAGCATTTT.

The rearrangement uses TRBV6-2 or TRBV6-3 and TRBJ2-5; a possible D gene is TRBD1 (7 bases). Between the trimmed V and J ends, which lost 4 bases and 5 bases, there was a span of 14 bases. CDR3 length: 14 residues. CDR1 MNHEY and CDR2 SVGEGT come from the germline V gene. CDR3 in amino acids: CASSFPGGRETQYF. The CDR3 DNA is TGTGCCAGCAGTTTCCCAGGGGGGAGGGAGACCCAGTACTTC.

The chain has TRBV27 and TRBJ2-1; 10 bases fit TRBD2. V lost 4 bases to trimming and J lost 6 bases; unmatched junction nucleotides: 9. Germline V lookup: CDR1 MNHEY, CDR2 SMNVEV (reference sequence). The CDR3 spans 16 residues. CDR3: CASSSTGLAGVNEQFF. In DNA form, the CDR3 reads TGTGCCAGCAGTTCCACGGGGCTAGCGGGAGTCAATGAGCAGTTCTTC.

The gene calls are TRBV10-3 and TRBJ2-7, with 10 bases identical to TRBD1. Germline V gene data show CDR1 as ENHRY and CDR2 as SYGVKD. With 8 bases clipped from V and 3 bases from J, the junction kept 4 bases outside the gene matches. This CDR3 is 13 amino acids long. CDR3 in amino acids: CAIAGQGVYEQYF. DNA of the CDR3: TGTGCCATCGCCGGACAGGGGGTCTACGAGCAGTACTTC.

The table lists this clone with a few counts. The chain has TRBV27 and TRBJ2-1, with D possibly being TRBD1 (5 bases). Germline CDR1 is MNHEY and CDR2 is SMNVEV (reference sequence). There are 15 residues in the CDR3. The ends were cut back, 3 bases at V and 7 bases at J, with 16 bases in the middle. The CDR3 region has the DNA TGTGCCAGCAGTTTGGCCGCAGGGTGGACAAATGAGCAGTTCTTC. Its protein product is CASSLAAGWTNEQFF.

This chain connects TRBV28 to TRBJ1-2, with 8 bases lining up with TRBD1. The CDR3 runs 15 residues. Trimming at V came to 7 bases and at J to 8 bases, leaving 15 bases not matched to a gene. The germline CDR1 and CDR2 sequences are MDHEN and SYDVKM. CDR3 loop: CASTTYGQGAGGYTF. The CDR3 DNA follows: TGTGCCAGCACTACCTATGGGCAGGGGGCGGGAGGCTACACCTTC.

In nucleotides, the CDR3 is TGTGCTAGTGGTATCGGGACAGAACTTGGCTACACCTTC. Translating gives CASGIGTELGYTF. The rearrangement joins TRBV12-5 to TRBJ1-2; 7 bases map to TRBD1. The CDR3 spans 13 residues. With 5 bases clipped from V and 7 bases from J, the junction kept 7 bases outside the gene matches. Germline V CDR1 and CDR2: LGHNT, FRNRAP.

This chain links TRBV5-4 with TRBJ2-3, with a possible D match to TRBD1 (5 bases). The length of the CDR3 is 16 residues. V was clipped by 2 bases and J by 1 base, with 14 bases between them. Germline CDR1 is SGHNT and CDR2 is YYREEE (reference sequence). The chain's CDR3 is CASSFPALGGTDTQYF. CDR3 DNA sequence: TGTGCCAGCAGCTTTCCGGCCCTAGGGGGCACAGATACGCAGTATTTT. The variable domain in full, completed from reference TRBV5-4 and TRBJ2-3, reads ETGVTQSPTHLIKTRGQQVTLRCSSQSGHNTVSWYQQALGQGPQFIFQYYREEENGRGNFPPRFSGLQFPNYSSELNVNALELDDSALYLCASSFPALGGTDTQYFGPGTRLTVL.

The rearrangement joins TRBV30 to TRBJ2-5; a possible D gene is TRBD1 (7 bases). Germline V gene sequence: CDR1 GTSNPN, CDR2 SVGIG (reference sequence). The ends were cut back, 5 bases at V and 4 bases at J, with 23 bases in the middle. This CDR3 is 16 amino acids long. Written as DNA, the CDR3 is TGTGCCTGGGCACAAGGCGGAGGGGGCTCTGCAGAGACCCAGTACTTC. Translating it yields CAWAQGGGGSAETQYF.

The count of this clone is one. The chain has TRBV28 and TRBJ2-7, with 12 bases aligning to TRBD1. V was clipped by 9 bases and J by 4 bases; unmatched bases: 13. Per the germline V gene, CDR1 is MDHEN and CDR2 is SYDVKM. The CDR3 is 16 amino acids. Written as DNA, the CDR3 is TGTGCCAGTTCCACTTACCGGGACAGGGGGCTGTACGAGCAGTACTTC. Amino acid sequence: CASSTYRDRGLYEQYF.

The V gene is TRBV28, the J gene TRBJ1-4; weak D call: TRBD1 (6 bases). Trimming cost V 3 bases and J 7 bases, with 15 bases left between them. Per the germline V gene, CDR1 is MDHEN and CDR2 is SYDVKM. The CDR3 loop spans 15 amino acids. The CDR3 sequence: CASSFGGARGEKLFF. The CDR3 DNA reads as TGTGCCAGCAGTTTCGGGGGGGCGCGAGGTGAAAAACTGTTTTTT.

This clone was detected a few times. The rearrangement links TRBV19 to TRBJ1-1, with TRBD1 matching over 7 bases. Germline lookup yields CDR1 LNHDA and CDR2 SQIVND (reference sequence). After removal of 4 bases from V and 1 base from J, the junction contained 6 bases not matched to a gene. CDR3 length equals 15 residues. The CDR3 here is CASSTHGTANTEAFF. The CDR3 nucleotides read TGTGCCAGTAGTACCCACGGGACAGCGAACACTGAAGCTTTCTTT. Variable domain in full (rest from reference TRBV19 and TRBJ1-1): DGGITQSPKYLFRKEGQNVTLSCEQNLNHDAMYWYRQDPGQGLRLIYYSQIVNDFQKGDIAEGYSVSREKKESFPLTVTSAQKNPTAFYLCASSTHGTANTEAFFGQGTRLTVV.

J is TRBJ2-3 and V is TRBV6-2 or TRBV6-3; tentative D call: TRBD1 (7 bases). V was trimmed by 5 bases and J by 2 bases, leaving 14 bases between them. The CDR3 covers 15 residues. Germline loops: CDR1 MNHEY, CDR2 SVGEGT. CDR3 amino acids: CASSAGGLTTDTQYF. CDR3 bases: TGTGCCAGCAGTGCAGGGGGACTCACCACAGATACGCAGTATTTT.

This chain joins TRBV7-3 and TRBJ2-7; 7 positions match TRBD2. Germline CDR1 SGHTA, CDR2 FQGTGA. V shed 6 bases, J shed 2 bases, and the junction held 7 bases outside the gene matches. There are 14 residues in the CDR3. As DNA, the CDR3 is TGTGCCAGCAGGATTTTAGCGGGCCCCTACGAGCAGTACTTC. The encoded protein is CASRILAGPYEQYF.

CDR3 sequence reads: CASTPRGGAYTGELFF. CDR3 coding DNA: TGTGCCAGCACCCCTCGCGGAGGGGCCTACACCGGGGAGCTGTTTTTT. This rearrangement joins TRBV7-2 to TRBJ2-2, with D possibly being TRBD2 (6 bases). Germline V gene data show CDR1 as SGHTA and CDR2 as FQGNSA. The CDR3 runs 16 residues. With 7 bases removed from V and 3 bases from J, the gap between germline ends came to 18 bases.

V and J are TRBV5-1 and TRBJ2-1; 7 nucleotides match TRBD1. After removal of 5 bases from V and 4 bases from J, the junction contained 6 bases not matched to a gene. This CDR3 is built from 14 residues. From germline, CDR1 is SGHRS and CDR2 YFSETQ. This CDR3 is CASRPGTAYNEQFF. CDR3 coding DNA: TGCGCCAGCAGACCCGGGACAGCATACAATGAGCAGTTCTTC. Filled out from reference TRBV5-1 and TRBJ2-1, the complete variable domain reads KAGVTQTPRYLIKTRGQQVTLSCSPISGHRSVSWYQQTPGQGLQFLFEYFSETQRNKGNFPGRFSGRQFSNSRSEMNVSTLELGDSALYLCASRPGTAYNEQFFGPGTRLTVL.

This chain links TRBV5-1 with TRBJ2-6; maybe TRBD1 (5 bases). V lost 5 bases, J lost 0 bases, and 15 bases lay in between. Germline CDR1 is SGHRS and CDR2 is YFSETQ. The CDR3 is 17 amino acids. The CDR3 nucleotides read TGCGCCAGCAGGAAGGCCAGGGAAGCCTCTGGGGCCAACGTCCTGACTTTC. The encoded protein is CASRKAREASGANVLTF.

This sequence joins TRBV11-2 and TRBJ2-1; 7 nucleotides line up with TRBD1. Germline V CDR1 and CDR2: SGHAT, FQNNGV. V shed 1 base, J shed 2 bases, and the junction held 11 bases outside the gene matches. The CDR3 runs 18 residues. The CDR3 DNA reads as TGTGCCAGCAGCTTAGTTGTTCCCCGGCAGGGGGCCTACAATGAGCAGTTCTTC. Translation: CASSLVVPRQGAYNEQFF.

The chain carries TRBV9 and TRBJ2-1; D not resolved. The CDR3 is 13 residues long. The V gene's germline CDR1 is SGDLS and CDR2 YYNGEE. The ends were cut back, 3 bases at V and 10 bases at J, with 14 bases in the middle. CDR3 DNA: TGTGCCAGCAGCGCTAGGTCGGCTGGGGAGCAGTTCTTC. Its translation: CASSARSAGEQFF.

J is TRBJ2-3 and V is TRBV6-2 or TRBV6-3, with 8 bases lining up with TRBD2. The germline gives CDR1 MNHEY, CDR2 SVGEGT. Trimming at V came to 0 bases and at J to 2 bases, leaving 10 bases not matched to a gene. This CDR3 is 18 amino acids long. The CDR3: CASSYSPRGRFDTDTQYF. The CDR3 nucleotides read TGTGCCAGCAGTTACTCTCCTCGCGGGAGGTTTGACACAGATACGCAGTATTTT.

The CDR3 DNA reads as TGTGCCAGCAGTGTAGGGGCAGCTAACTATGGCTACACCTTC. Its translation is CASSVGAANYGYTF. The chain has TRBV27 and TRBJ1-2; D may be TRBD1 (5 bases). Germline CDR1 reads MNHEY; CDR2 reads SMNVEV (reference sequence). Trimming cost V 5 bases and J 0 bases, with 10 bases left between them. The CDR3 covers 14 residues.

V usage is TRBV19 and J usage is TRBJ1-2, with D maybe TRBD1 (6 bases). The CDR3 has 15 residues. Germline V lookup: CDR1 LNHDA, CDR2 SQIVND (reference sequence). The germline V and J ends were trimmed by 6 bases and 7 bases, with 21 bases remaining between them. The CDR3 spells CASRNREKKAAGYTF. CDR3 DNA sequence: TGTGCCAGTAGGAACAGGGAAAAGAAAGCGGCTGGCTACACCTTC. Combining the CDR3 with reference TRBV19 and TRBJ1-2 gives the whole variable domain DGGITQSPKYLFRKEGQNVTLSCEQNLNHDAMYWYRQDPGQGLRLIYYSQIVNDFQKGDIAEGYSVSREKKESFPLTVTSAQKNPTAFYLCASRNREKKAAGYTFGSGTRLTVV.

The rearrangement links TRBV19 to TRBJ2-1; tentative D call: TRBD2 (6 bases). Germline V CDR1 and CDR2: LNHDA, SQIVND (reference sequence). CDR3 length: 13 residues. The V gene lost 6 bases and the J gene lost 0 bases, with 6 bases spanning the gap. CDR3 loop: CASRDYSYNEQFF. CDR3 coding DNA: TGTGCCAGTAGGGACTACTCCTACAATGAGCAGTTCTTC.